This entry describes one T cell receptor (beta chain). The antigen it binds to is not known. No clone much larger than this one lies a single base away; base qualities are absent. These data come from a study of cytomegalovirus exposure and HLA in healthy donors (dated by TCRdb to 2016 to 2017). With respect to the entire study: In an earlier analysis of about 560 of the donors, around 290 Gb of sequence data and 100 million or so unique TCR beta sequences from about 179 million T cells were reported. About 320 gigabases of sequencing data and approximately 85 million unique TCR sequences were included in an early release covering around 650 HLA-typed donors. The genetic ancestry cluster associated with self-reported Caucasian donors included 70% to 85% of the 398 genotyped donors. The aim of the study was to test whether cataloging public T cell receptors could identify signatures of past pathogen exposure. The study profiled the T cell repertoires of hundreds of subjects by immunosequencing and related them to cytomegalovirus serostatus. A separate validation cohort of more than 100 different subjects was used in addition to the 666-subject first cohort. To predict cytomegalovirus infection status, the study brought together high-throughput TCR immunosequencing, statistical association of individual TCRs with disease status, and machine learning. To study patterns of TCR occurrence, a later analysis re-analyzed previously published TCR beta repertoires from 666 donors and added high-resolution HLA genotyping. Rather than drawing on any new phenotypic data, the later analysis identified candidate immune exposures from TCR beta sequences and the way those sequences occurred across donors. To decide whether each TCR beta V gene segment behaved as functional or pseudogenic, an earlier analysis of some 600 of the donors relied on high-throughput TCR beta sequencing. Donor age, sex, ethnicity and CMV serostatus were compiled together with the repertoire data. A later genetic analysis used genome-wide SNP genotypes for about 65% of the roughly 670 donors, treating that subset as a discovery cohort. All discovery cohort repertoires had been generated using a single sequencing platform. HLA typing included class I and class II loci at four-digit resolution. The number of typed donors differed by locus: about 629-640 for A, B, C, DRB1 and DQB1; some 500 for DQA1; 606 for DPA1; and some 450 for DPB1. Roughly 5 DR-DQ haplotypes were handled as single units for association and clustering because linkage in the cohort was strong. Across roughly 420 genotyped donors of the cohort, an average of approximately 220,000 unique TCR beta nucleotide sequences per donor were sequenced, and approximately 19% of those sequences were non-productive.

The CDR3 contains 13 residues, cysteine and phenylalanine counted. The CDR3 DNA has 39 bases and is translated from base 1. The V and J ends are trimmed by 4 bases and 7 bases, leaving 10 bases between them. Per the germline V gene, KGHSH is the CDR1 and LQKENI is the CDR2. The cohort was made up of approximately 700 healthy bone marrow donors. At the time of sampling, every cohort member was nominally healthy, though immune exposures that went unrecorded were likely present. The donor was CMV seronegative and was included in the group of a few hundred seronegative cohort members. A peripheral blood sample was collected from each donor, and TCR beta sequencing was performed on peripheral blood mononuclear cells. The Qiagen DNeasy Blood Extraction Kit was used to extract genomic DNA from the blood cell samples. To prepare the library, the immunoSEQ multiplex PCR assay was applied. For the multiplex PCR, a mixture combining 60 forward primers for TCR Vbeta segments and 13 reverse primers for TCR Jbeta segments was used. Amplification of the CDR3 region of rearranged TCR beta genes was performed with a multiplex PCR assay on genomic DNA. On the Illumina HiSeq System, the amplified TCR beta libraries were sequenced as 87-base-pair reads. As for the original processing: In a later analysis, some 80 million unique TCR beta chains were counted across the approximately 620 repertoires, and around 10 million of these chains were shared by at least two donors. To remove PCR and sequencing errors, raw reads were error-corrected and collapsed into unique sequences using a nearest-neighbor algorithm that merged closely related sequences. To assign V, D and J gene segments, CDR3 sequences were aligned to IMGT reference sequences. For a sequence to be retained, at least a six-nucleotide match to both a V gene segment and a J gene segment was required. Rearrangements were classified as productive when the CDR3 lacked stop codons and remained in frame with V and J, and all other rearrangements were classified as non-productive. CDR3 was defined according to IMGT convention as the region running from the second conserved V-encoded cysteine to the conserved J-encoded phenylalanine. In an earlier analysis of around 600 of the donors, sequences lacking an unambiguous match to a single V gene segment were excluded. An earlier analysis of several hundred of the donors called V segments functional above 56.7% productive rearrangements and segregating when the between-donor standard deviation exceeded 5%. A statistical classification framework was built to diagnose cytomegalovirus status from the catalog of TCR beta chain sequences. In a later analysis, TCR nucleotide sequences were compared against IMGT/GENE-DB human TR gene sequences so that V and J genes could be assigned. Using the TCRdist pipeline, a later analysis assigned CDR3 sequences along with most-parsimonious VDJ recombination scenarios. A later analysis defined each TCR beta chain by its CDR3 amino acid sequence plus V-gene family, and excluded reads lacking a unique V-gene family. As a way to deal with suspected cross-contamination and a sequencing artifact, a later analysis dropped approximately 590 nucleotide sequences that were highly shared and had low generation probability. For each public chain, a later analysis derived a clonal expansion index from normalized ranks of inferred template counts within each repertoire. A later analysis computed generation probabilities with a VDJ recombination model fitted to out-of-frame rearrangements, and checked the results against IGoR. A later analysis scored TCR-TCR, TCR-HLA and TCR-CMV co-occurrence with hypergeometric tests, applying a repertoire-size bias correction to TCR pairs. False discovery rates were estimated in a later analysis by permuting HLA or CMV assignments 20 times. In a later analysis, co-occurring TCRs were grouped using DBSCAN, with TCRdist sequence similarity added in when clustering inside HLA-allele-positive subsets. Repertoires with fewer than 30,000 or more than 120,000 public chains were left out of co-occurrence clustering, as were roughly five repertoires with anomalous nucleotide sharing. Held by TCRdb, this immuneACCESS table contains in-frame sequences only and omits some clones. Under half of the omission traces to an unresolved V gene where checked; the cause of the rest is unknown. The D gene and trimming were derived from the DNA, and the V and J assignments and clone size from that table. The sample profile shows 100,000 to 150,000 clones; roughly 76% of them were found once. The ten largest make up under 3.5% of the sample.

The paper as a whole reports these results and caveats: This cohort had only TCR beta chains sequenced, and the lack of alpha or paired-chain data limited which features could be detected. Linkage disequilibrium might explain the correlated functional status among segregating V segments, but an unknown experimental factor could not be excluded. A later analysis found that TCR association rates varied across HLA loci, with DRB1 alleles showing the most associated TCRs and HLA-C alleles the fewest. A later genetic analysis reported fewer N-insertions in productive TCRs among donors in an Asian-associated ancestry cluster than the roughly 700-donor mean. According to a later analysis, parvovirus B19, influenza, CMV and Epstein-Barr virus appeared linked to several top co-occurrence clusters. Cytomegalovirus status was reported to be diagnosed by the classifier with high specificity and sensitivity in both the original and validation cohorts. In a later analysis, HLA-associated TCR beta chains showed more clonal expansion and lower generation probabilities than non-associated chains that were equally common. The study listed 164 TCR beta chains as associated with cytomegalovirus. A further reported finding was that TCR beta sequences accurately predicted the HLA-A and HLA-B alleles for most subjects in the first cohort. In vitro tests confirmed that a few of the cytomegalovirus-associated TCR beta chains recognize cytomegalovirus antigens. Because counts were too low, about 17 rarely observed V segments, including chromosome 9 orphons, were excluded from the earlier analysis of about 500 of the donors. An earlier analysis of around 600 of the donors showed that most TCR beta V segments appeared in productive rearrangements either about 87% or about 30% of the time, which broadly matched IMGT annotations. V-gene and J-gene trimming of TCR beta chains was associated with a missense DCLRE1C variant in a later genetic analysis, and the association was replicated in an independent cohort. According to a later analysis, most CMV-associated TCR beta chains appeared to be HLA-restricted, and the HLA associations seemed to be driven largely by CMV exposure. HLA typing was unavailable for some donors at each locus, so association tests used only the typed subset. The authors suggested that the approach could potentially be generalized to other disease states and immunological phenotypes. While some public TCRs were present in many individuals, most TCR sequences turned up only very rarely across donors. For the cohort, immune exposure information was limited to CMV serostatus. Strong co-occurrence of HLA alleles, especially DR and DQ, made assigning TCR associations to individual alleles difficult. Specific HLA alleles were associated with more than 15,000 TCR beta sequences at a false discovery rate of 0.05 in a later analysis. A cluster of highly shared sequence variants was judged likely to be a technical artifact of the sequencing pipeline. Presence/absence analyses assumed roughly uniform sequencing depth across donors, an assumption that may not hold. Some IMGT-functional V segments, including TRBV6-2 and TRBV6-3, could not be distinguished by the 87-base-pair reads and were therefore excluded.

The source material was PBMCs. The origin of this receptor is a woman aged 45 to 65 in good health and CMV-seronegative. The chain links TRBV18 with TRBJ1-4, with no reliable assignment of the D segment. The CDR3 corresponds to CASSRDQAEKLFF. The DNA sequence is as follows: TGTGCCAGCTCACGAGATCAGGCTGAAAAACTGTTTTTT.